The following is a T cell receptor (beta chain) sequence with its context. This sample was taken from a study of T cell changes during pregnancy in multiple sclerosis. Repertoires were generated with immunoSEQ multiplex PCR, while TCRdb's copy carries only in-frame clones and drops some. The repertoire has 35,000 to 50,000 clones, roughly 90% of them found once; the top ten carry 1.2%. Trimming cost V 0 bases and J 1 base; bases outside gene matches: 2. CDR3 size: 15 residues. Germline loops: CDR1 SGHNT, CDR2 YYREEE (reference sequence). This chain uses TRBV5-4 with TRBJ2-3; 7 bases are shared with TRBD1. The sequenced sample was CD4+ T cells from peripheral blood mononuclear cells, obtained in the second trimester of pregnancy. The source of this sequence is a female donor with multiple sclerosis, enrolled in a pregnancy study. The CDR3 loop reads CASSLEQGGTDTQYF. The CDR3 DNA is TGTGCCAGCAGCTTGGAGCAGGGGGGCACAGATACGCAGTATTTT.